This is a list of T cell receptor beta chains from one sample in a study of blood T cells in healthy people across ages. TCRdb ran MiXCR on the 5' RACE reads and lists one entry per CDR3 protein. The sample lists around 1,000,000 distinct CDR3 sequences; under 40% were seen once. Sequencing was carried out using blood. The source is a man aged 18-30 years in good health. CDR3s include the opening cysteine and the closing phenylalanine or tryptophan. D genes are given only for firm matches. The size of a clone is reported for some rows only, either as once, few or many, or as a class for expanded clones.

d_call: TRBD1; j_call: TRBJ2-3; clone_size: many; v_call: TRBV12-3/TRBV12-4; cdr3_aa: CASSPGQITDTQYF; cdr3_nt: TGTGCCAGCAGCCCGGGACAGATAACAGATACGCAGTATTTT
d_call: TRBD1; j_call: TRBJ2-1; clone_size: once; v_call: TRBV5-1; cdr3_aa: CASSWRTGSRNEQFF; cdr3_nt: TGCGCCAGCAGCTGGAGGACAGGGTCGAGGAATGAGCAGTTCTTC
d_call: NA; j_call: TRBJ1-2; clone_size: few; v_call: TRBV12-3/TRBV12-4; cdr3_aa: CASSSDGGGNGYTF; cdr3_nt: TGTGCCAGCAGTTCCGATGGGGGGGGCAACGGCTACACCTTC
d_call: NA; j_call: TRBJ2-1; clone_size: NA; v_call: TRBV7-9; cdr3_aa: CASSFRDSTNEQFF; cdr3_nt: TGTGCCAGCAGCTTCCGGGACTCGACCAATGAGCAGTTCTTC
d_call: TRBD1; j_call: TRBJ1-4; clone_size: NA; v_call: TRBV14; cdr3_aa: CASSQLDRGDRREKLFF; cdr3_nt: TGTGCCAGCAGCCAGCTCGACAGGGGAGATCGTCGGGAAAAACTGTTTTTT
d_call: TRBD1; j_call: TRBJ2-5; clone_size: few; v_call: TRBV6-2/TRBV6-3; cdr3_aa: CASSYAGTVGTQYF; cdr3_nt: TGTGCCAGCAGTTACGCCGGGACAGTCGGGACCCAGTACTTC
d_call: NA; j_call: TRBJ1-1; clone_size: few; v_call: TRBV20-1; cdr3_aa: CSARRDPEAFF; cdr3_nt: TGCAGTGCTAGGCGGGATCCTGAAGCTTTCTTT
d_call: NA; j_call: TRBJ1-1; clone_size: NA; v_call: TRBV20-1; cdr3_aa: CSARDDTEAFF; cdr3_nt: TGCAGTGCTAGGGATGACACTGAAGCTTTCTTT
d_call: TRBD2; j_call: TRBJ2-3; clone_size: NA; v_call: TRBV19; cdr3_aa: CASSIGGGASDTQYF; cdr3_nt: TGTGCCAGTAGTATTGGCGGGGGGGCCTCAGATACGCAGTATTTT
d_call: TRBD2; j_call: TRBJ2-4; clone_size: once; v_call: TRBV28; cdr3_aa: CASRDGLAEYF; cdr3_nt: TGTGCCAGCAGGGATGGACTAGCGGAGTACTTC
d_call: NA; j_call: TRBJ2-7; clone_size: few; v_call: TRBV12-3/TRBV12-4; cdr3_aa: CASSSDIYEQYF; cdr3_nt: TGTGCCAGCAGTTCGGACATTTACGAGCAGTACTTC
d_call: NA; j_call: TRBJ1-2; clone_size: few; v_call: TRBV20-1; cdr3_aa: CSARDGRQGSHGYTF; cdr3_nt: TGCAGTGCTAGAGATGGTAGGCAGGGGAGCCATGGCTACACCTTC
d_call: NA; j_call: TRBJ2-3; clone_size: NA; v_call: TRBV7-2; cdr3_aa: CASSPRRPPDTQYF; cdr3_nt: TGTGCCAGCAGCCCCCGAAGGCCCCCAGATACGCAGTATTTT
d_call: NA; j_call: TRBJ2-5; clone_size: NA; v_call: TRBV3-1; cdr3_aa: CASSQGREEETQYF; cdr3_nt: TGTGCCAGCAGCCAAGGAAGGGAAGAAGAGACCCAGTACTTC
d_call: NA; j_call: TRBJ1-3; clone_size: NA; v_call: TRBV20-1; cdr3_aa: CSANNGNTIYF; cdr3_nt: TGCAGTGCCAACAACGGAAACACCATATATTTT
d_call: TRBD1; j_call: TRBJ2-7; clone_size: few; v_call: TRBV11-1; cdr3_aa: CASSLTQGASYEQYF; cdr3_nt: TGTGCCAGCAGCTTAACTCAGGGGGCCTCCTACGAGCAGTACTTC
d_call: NA; j_call: TRBJ2-7; clone_size: NA; v_call: TRBV20-1; cdr3_aa: CSARSPTAASSYEQYF; cdr3_nt: TGCAGTGCTAGGTCGCCGACGGCGGCAAGCTCCTACGAGCAGTACTTC
d_call: NA; j_call: TRBJ2-2; clone_size: NA; v_call: TRBV3-1; cdr3_aa: CASSQTRNTGELFF; cdr3_nt: TGTGCCAGCAGCCAAACCAGGAACACCGGGGAGCTGTTTTTT
d_call: NA; j_call: TRBJ1-1; clone_size: NA; v_call: TRBV12-3/TRBV12-4; cdr3_aa: CASSSPDTNTEAFF; cdr3_nt: TGTGCCAGCAGTTCCCCGGACACTAACACTGAAGCTTTCTTT
d_call: NA; j_call: TRBJ2-5; clone_size: NA; v_call: TRBV10-3; cdr3_aa: CAISDRTVQEETQYF; cdr3_nt: TGTGCCATCAGTGATCGGACAGTCCAAGAAGAGACCCAGTACTTC
d_call: NA; j_call: TRBJ2-6; clone_size: NA; v_call: TRBV6-1; cdr3_aa: CASSARRGSGANVLTF; cdr3_nt: TGTGCCAGCAGTGCCCGTCGGGGTTCTGGAGCCAACGTCCTGACTTTC
d_call: TRBD1; j_call: TRBJ1-2; clone_size: once; v_call: TRBV10-3; cdr3_aa: CAISVGDRGYGYTF; cdr3_nt: TGTGCCATCAGCGTGGGGGACAGGGGTTATGGCTACACCTTC
d_call: NA; j_call: TRBJ2-7; clone_size: NA; v_call: TRBV7-9; cdr3_aa: CASSFGPDEQYF; cdr3_nt: TGTGCCAGCAGCTTCGGCCCGGACGAGCAGTACTTC
d_call: NA; j_call: TRBJ1-4; clone_size: NA; v_call: TRBV12-3/TRBV12-4; cdr3_aa: CASSSGTPAGKLFF; cdr3_nt: TGTGCCAGCAGCTCCGGGACCCCTGCGGGAAAACTGTTTTTT
d_call: NA; j_call: TRBJ2-1; clone_size: NA; v_call: TRBV20-1; cdr3_aa: CSARDQETQFF; cdr3_nt: TGCAGTGCTAGAGACCAAGAGACCCAGTTCTTC
d_call: TRBD2; j_call: TRBJ2-5; clone_size: few; v_call: TRBV28; cdr3_aa: CASSLASGGVYQETQYF; cdr3_nt: TGTGCCAGCAGTTTGGCTAGCGGGGGTGTGTACCAAGAGACCCAGTACTTC
d_call: NA; j_call: TRBJ1-2; clone_size: NA; v_call: TRBV4-3; cdr3_aa: CASSQDPIVRPSGGYTF; cdr3_nt: TGCGCCAGCAGCCAAGATCCTATCGTCCGGCCCTCGGGTGGCTACACCTTC
d_call: TRBD2; j_call: TRBJ2-5; clone_size: few; v_call: TRBV4-2; cdr3_aa: CASSQGTRRETQYF; cdr3_nt: TGTGCCAGCAGCCAAGGGACTAGAAGGGAGACCCAGTACTTC
d_call: NA; j_call: TRBJ1-1; clone_size: NA; v_call: TRBV5-1; cdr3_aa: CASSLLPGGANTEAFF; cdr3_nt: TGCGCCAGCAGCCTCCTTCCCGGGGGCGCGAACACTGAAGCTTTCTTT
d_call: TRBD2; j_call: TRBJ2-5; clone_size: few; v_call: TRBV7-2; cdr3_aa: CASSTRLAEETQYF; cdr3_nt: TGTGCCAGCAGCACCAGACTAGCGGAAGAGACCCAGTACTTC
d_call: TRBD1; j_call: TRBJ2-1; clone_size: NA; v_call: TRBV6-2/TRBV6-3; cdr3_aa: CVSSPSTGIPYEQFF; cdr3_nt: TGTGTCAGCAGCCCCTCGACAGGGATCCCCTACGAGCAGTTCTTC
d_call: NA; j_call: TRBJ1-5; clone_size: NA; v_call: TRBV20-1; cdr3_aa: CSALVGAGPPQHF; cdr3_nt: TGCAGTGCCCTAGTGGGGGCTGGCCCGCCCCAGCATTTT